Shown below are 22 T cell receptor beta chains from a single sample sequenced in a study of T cell repertoires in cytomegalovirus infection. TCRdb re-called the reads with MiXCR, one entry per CDR3 protein. This sample has about 110,000 distinct CDR3 sequences, with around a tenth found just once. No antigen is known for these receptors. The sample taken for sequencing was PBMCs, sequenced either directly or after in vitro stimulation (not recorded which). The receptor set was obtained from a human donor in good health (CMV status not recorded). Some clones in this sample may be carry-over from other donors' samples.

In this sample, this clonotype turned up many times. CDR3 coding DNA: TGTGCCAGCAGTTACTCAGGGAGCACAGATACGCAGTATTTT. It specifies CASSYSGSTDTQYF. The chain carries TRBV6-5 and TRBJ2-3; no definite D call. The CDR3 has 14 amino acids. V was shortened by 0 bases and J by 0 bases, with 4 bases between the two germline ends. Germline values: CDR1 MNHEY, CDR2 SVGAGI.

The genes are TRBV5-1 and TRBJ1-5, with D possibly being TRBD1 (5 bases). The germline V gene has CDR1 SGHRS and CDR2 YFSETQ. Between the trimmed V and J ends, which lost 0 bases and 4 bases, there was a span of 11 bases. The CDR3 loop spans 15 amino acids. The CDR3 here is CASSLGTNPNQPQHF. The CDR3 nucleotides are TGCGCCAGCAGCTTGGGGACAAACCCTAATCAGCCCCAGCATTTT.

V is TRBV11-2 and J is TRBJ2-7, with a weak D call TRBD2 (5 bases). The CDR3 covers 13 residues. The germline CDR1 and CDR2 sequences are SGHAT and FQNNGV. Trimming shortened V by 5 bases and J by 6 bases, and 14 bases separated the two germline ends. This CDR3 is CASSLHLAREQYV. CDR3 nucleotide sequence: TGTGCCAGCAGCCTCCACCTAGCACGCGAGCAGTACGTC.

This clonotype has more than one count but fewer than ten. The V and J genes are TRBV6-6 and TRBJ1-1; no definite D call. CDR1 and CDR2 from the germline V gene are MNHNY and SVGAGI (reference sequence). Trimming cost V 2 bases and J 7 bases, with 11 bases left between them. The CDR3 has 13 residues. The CDR3 protein is CASSYGEEGEAFF. The CDR3 DNA reads as TGTGCCAGCAGTTACGGGGAGGAGGGTGAAGCTTTCTTT.

The chain recombines TRBV9 with TRBJ2-1; 11 bases line up with TRBD2. CDR1 and CDR2 from the germline V gene are SGDLS and YYNGEE. The V gene end was trimmed by 2 bases and the J gene end by 4 bases; junction bases not matched to a gene: 11. The CDR3 is made up of 18 amino acids. Here the CDR3 DNA reads TGTGCCAGCAGCGTCCCGTCCCGCCGGACTAGCGGGTACAATGAGCAGTTCTTC. Residues: CASSVPSRRTSGYNEQFF. Full variable domain (remainder filled in from reference TRBV9 and TRBJ2-1): DSGVTQTPKHLITATGQRVTLRCSPRSGDLSVYWYQQSLDQGLQFLIQYYNGEERAKGNILERFSAQQFPDLHSELNLSSLELGDSALYFCASSVPSRRTSGYNEQFFGPGTRLTVL.

This clonotype has at least ten counts. The chain employs TRBV7-2 and TRBJ2-2; D not resolved. This CDR3 has 13 residues. The V end lost 3 bases, the J end lost 3 bases, and 5 bases lay between the germline ends. The V gene's germline CDR1 is SGHTA and CDR2 FQGNSA. The CDR3 is CASSFEHTGELFF. CDR3 DNA sequence: TGTGCCAGCAGCTTTGAGCACACCGGGGAGCTGTTTTTT.

This clonotype was found many times. This chain uses TRBV7-2 with TRBJ2-6, with 8 bases lining up with TRBD1. Germline CDR1 and CDR2: SGHTA and FQGNSA. V was pared by 4 bases and J by 3 bases, with 5 bases of the junction left unmatched. CDR3 length: 16 residues. In DNA, the CDR3 is TGTGCCAGCAGCTCGCAGGGGGCTTATGGGGCCAACGTCCTGACTTTC. It yields the protein CASSSQGAYGANVLTF. Based on the CDR3 plus reference TRBV7-2 and TRBJ2-6, the full variable domain is GAGVSQSPSNKVTEKGKDVELRCDPISGHTALYWYRQSLGQGLEFLIYFQGNSAPDKSGLPSDRFSAERTGGSVSTLTIQRTQQEDSAVYLCASSSQGAYGANVLTFGAGSRLTVL.

This clonotype has a handful of counts. V usage is TRBV29-1 and J usage is TRBJ1-2, with 7 positions matching TRBD1. CDR1 is SQVTM, CDR2 ANQGSEA, per germline. V shed 6 bases and J 0 bases; nucleotides not matched to a gene: 4. There are 13 residues in the CDR3. CDR3 amino acids: CSVWDSSNYGYTF. CDR3 coding DNA: TGCAGCGTCTGGGACAGCTCTAACTATGGCTACACCTTC.

This clonotype was detected ten times or more. CDR3: CASSSGLAGLTSTDTQYF. The CDR3 coding sequence is TGTGCCAGCAGTTCGGGACTAGCGGGACTTACTAGCACAGATACGCAGTATTTT. The V call is TRBV27, the J call TRBJ2-3, with 13 bases matching TRBD2. V gave up 4 bases and J gave up 0 bases; unmatched junction bases: 7. The CDR3 loop spans 18 amino acids. CDR1 is MNHEY, CDR2 SMNVEV, per germline (reference sequence).

This clonotype occurred a few times. The gene calls are TRBV20-1 and TRBJ2-1, with 13 bases fitting TRBD2. Trimming took 3 bases from V and 0 from J; bases not matched to a gene: 14. Germline lookup yields CDR1 DFQATT and CDR2 SNEGSKA (reference sequence). The CDR3 runs 20 residues. CDR3 nucleotides: TGCAGTGCTAGGGAGGCGGGACTAGCGGGACAGTTAAGCTCCTACAATGAGCAGTTCTTC. Its translation is CSAREAGLAGQLSSYNEQFF.

The table lists this clonotype with many counts. The V and J genes are TRBV11-2 and TRBJ1-2, with unresolved D. Germline lookup yields CDR1 SGHAT and CDR2 FQNNGV. V shed 2 bases and J shed 4 bases, with 8 bases lying between them. The CDR3 is 13 residues long. CDR3 bases: TGTGCCAGCAGCTTAACCCAGACCTATGGCTACACCTTC. It codes for CASSLTQTYGYTF.

The chain joins TRBV19 to TRBJ2-3; D tentatively reads TRBD1 or TRBD2 (5 bases each). Trimming shortened V by 9 bases and J by 5 bases, and 12 bases separated the two germline ends. CDR3 length: 12 residues. In germline, CDR1 is LNHDA, CDR2 SQIVND (reference sequence). This CDR3 is CASKGTVDTQYF. The CDR3 nucleotides are TGTGCCAGCAAGGGGACGGTAGATACGCAGTATTTT. The full variable domain, completed using reference TRBV19 and TRBJ2-3, is DGGITQSPKYLFRKEGQNVTLSCEQNLNHDAMYWYRQDPGQGLRLIYYSQIVNDFQKGDIAEGYSVSREKKESFPLTVTSAQKNPTAFYLCASKGTVDTQYFGPGTRLTVL.

This clonotype was picked up many times. The chain recombines TRBV11-3 with TRBJ2-1; D tentatively reads TRBD1 or TRBD2 (6 bases each). Trimming pared 5 bases from V and 5 bases from J, leaving 16 bases between. The germline gives CDR1 SGHNT, CDR2 YENEEA. The CDR3 loop spans 15 amino acids. As DNA, the CDR3 is TGTGCCAGCAGCCCGGGGGCGGGGTTGGACAATGAGCAGTTCTTC. Translated, it gives CASSPGAGLDNEQFF.

The table lists this clonotype with many counts. The V gene is TRBV6-2 or TRBV6-3, the J gene TRBJ1-1; possible D gene TRBD1, 5 bases. Looked up from germline, CDR1 is MNHEY and CDR2 is SVGEGT. The CDR3 spans 13 residues. V gave up 8 bases and J gave up 1 base, with 11 bases separating them. DNA of the CDR3: TGTGCCAGCTCAAAAAGGGGGAACACTGAAGCTTTCTTT. Protein sequence: CASSKRGNTEAFF.

The chain couples TRBV11-2 to TRBJ2-1; D tentatively fits TRBD1 or TRBD2 (6 bases each). This CDR3 is 15 amino acids long. V was clipped by 5 bases and J by 6 bases, with 17 bases between them. Germline V gene data show CDR1 as SGHAT and CDR2 as FQNNGV. This chain's CDR3 is CASSPGGGPANEQFF. The DNA for the CDR3 is TGTGCCAGCAGCCCAGGTGGGGGGCCGGCCAATGAGCAGTTCTTC. Looking up the rest from reference TRBV11-2 and TRBJ2-1 gives the full variable domain: EAGVAQSPRYKIIEKRQSVAFWCNPISGHATLYWYQQILGQGPKLLIQFQNNGVVDDSQLPKDRFSAERLKGVDSTLKIQPAKLEDSAVYLCASSPGGGPANEQFFGPGTRLTVL.

This clonotype has more than one count but fewer than ten. J is TRBJ2-7 and V is TRBV7-8; weak D call: TRBD1 (5 bases). This CDR3 region has 12 residues. Between the trimmed V and J ends, which lost 5 bases and 4 bases, there was a span of 9 bases. Germline loops: CDR1 SGHVS, CDR2 FQNEAQ. The CDR3 reads CASSKDTYEQYV. The CDR3 DNA reads as TGTGCCAGCAGCAAGGACACGTACGAGCAGTACGTC.

J is TRBJ1-2 and V is TRBV6-5; D unresolved. V was clipped by 5 bases and J by 0 bases, with 10 bases between them. The CDR3 spans 14 residues. Germline loops: CDR1 MNHEY, CDR2 SVGAGI. CDR3 sequence: CASSRTEANYGYTF. The CDR3 DNA reads as TGTGCCAGCAGTCGGACTGAAGCTAACTATGGCTACACCTTC.

This clonotype was seen ten or more times. The chain is built from TRBV28 and TRBJ2-5; 8 bases fit TRBD2. The CDR3 has 14 amino acids. CDR1 MDHEN and CDR2 SYDVKM come from the germline V gene. The ends lost 5 bases at V and 5 bases at J; junction bases unmatched: 7. Written as DNA, the CDR3 is TGTGCCAGCAGTGAACTAGCGGCAGGGGAGACCCAGTACTTC. Translating it yields CASSELAAGETQYF. Filled out from reference TRBV28 and TRBJ2-5, the complete variable domain reads DVKVTQSSRYLVKRTGEKVFLECVQDMDHENMFWYRQDPGLGLRLIYFSYDVKMKEKGDIPEGYSVSREKKERFSLILESASTNQTSMYLCASSELAAGETQYFGPGTRLLVL.

The table lists this clonotype with a few counts. The rearrangement joins TRBV4-3 to TRBJ2-1; no firm D call. Germline V gives CDR1 LGHNA, CDR2 YSLEER. The CDR3 totals 15 residues. V lost 1 base, J lost 2 bases, and 9 bases lay in between. CDR3 region: CASSQGVAPYNEQFF. For the CDR3, the DNA is TGCGCCAGCAGCCAAGGTGTCGCCCCCTACAATGAGCAGTTCTTC.

This clonotype was found many times. This chain links TRBV7-9 with TRBJ1-1; D call uncertain. Germline CDR1 SEHNR, CDR2 FQNEAQ (reference sequence). V was shortened by 7 bases and J by 5 bases, with 17 bases between the two germline ends. The length of the CDR3 is 14 residues. The chain's CDR3 is CASTSKGAGTEAFF. As DNA, the CDR3 is TGTGCCAGCACTAGCAAGGGAGCGGGAACTGAAGCTTTCTTT.

This clonotype was detected a few times. CDR3 amino acids: CASSLNPGATDRYTGELFF. Written as DNA, the CDR3 is TGTGCCAGCAGCTTAAATCCAGGGGCTACCGATCGTTACACCGGGGAGCTGTTTTTT. The chain recombines TRBV7-6 with TRBJ2-2; the D gene is possibly TRBD1 (6 bases). Germline V gene lookup returns CDR1 SGHVS and CDR2 FNYEAQ. CDR3 length equals 19 residues. V lost 2 bases and J 3 bases, leaving 22 bases between the germline ends.

This clonotype has a count of ten or more. At one boundary the junction diverges from the germline segment, which might be a read error. The chain recombines TRBV12-5 with TRBJ2-1; 8 bases match TRBD2. The CDR3 has 13 amino acids. Germline CDR1 and CDR2: LGHNT and FRNRAP. CDR3 sequence: CASGLVSGTSLDF. The CDR3 DNA reads TGTGCTAGTGGTTTGGTATCCGGGACTAGTCTTGACTTC. Variable domain in full (rest from reference TRBV12-5 and TRBJ2-1): DARVTQTPRHKVTEMGQEVTMRCQPILGHNTVFWYRQTMMQGLELLAYFRNRAPLDDSGMPKDRFSAEMPDATLATLKIQPSEPRDSAVYFCASGLVSGTSLDFGPGTRLTVL.